This T cell receptor (beta chain) was profiled in a study of T-cell reconstitution after alpha-beta-depleted transplantation in children. The study, taken as a whole, reports: Alpha-beta T cells present about two months after transplant were reported to originate from several hundred expanded graft clones. At one year after transplant, newly produced T cells mostly accounted for T-cell counts and diversity. Some patients' high day-60 TCRbeta diversity was traced to surviving recipient T cells and thymic progenitors.

As regards this clonotype: Its target is unknown.

V dropped 1 base and J dropped 6 bases, with 13 bases sitting between them. CDR1 is LGHDT and CDR2 is YNNKEL in the germline V gene (reference sequence). This CDR3 contains 14 residues. During its preparation, the TCRbeta library received unique molecular identifiers. TCRdb reprocessed the PCR reads via MiXCR and lists one record per CDR3 protein. The sample lists 800,000 to 1,000,000 distinct CDR3 sequences, roughly 31% occurring once. The sample here was PBMCs, mostly from graft donor cells, taken 360 days after TCRalphabeta/CD19-depleted stem cell transplant. The genes are TRBV3-1 and TRBJ2-7; the D gene is possibly TRBD1 (7 bases). The sequence was collected from a boy under two years old who had a stem cell transplant for SCID, so the T cells may come from the graft donor. The CDR3 spells CASSQGGTAGEQYF. For the CDR3, the DNA is TGTGCCAGCAGCCAAGGCGGGACAGCCGGCGAGCAGTACTTC.